What follows describes a single T cell receptor beta chain. Its matching antigen is unknown. After removal of 5 bases from V and 5 bases from J, the junction contained 6 bases not matched to a gene. The CDR3 sequence is 17 residues long. Looked up from germline, CDR1 is MNHEY and CDR2 is SMNVEV (reference sequence). 60 Vbeta and 13 Jbeta primers were used in PCR. Clones were sequenced by immunoSEQ multiplex PCR, and TCRdb holds only the in-frame ones, with some missing. Among about 150,000 clones, about 75% were seen once, and the ten largest hold around 11%. This record comes from a study of cytomegalovirus exposure and HLA in healthy donors. On the study more broadly: For the roughly 400 genotyped donors, roughly 81% fell within the Caucasian-associated ancestry cluster.

Findings of the study overall: Using a false discovery rate of 0.05, a later analysis showed that 16,951 TCR beta sequences were associated with HLA alleles.

Sequenced material: PBMCs. The receptor was derived from a man between 18 and 29 years old in good health and CMV-seropositive. This chain connects TRBV27 to TRBJ2-2, with 15 positions matching TRBD2. The CDR3, as DNA: TGTGCCAGCAGTCTTCCGGGACTAGCGGGAGGTACCGGGGAGCTGTTTTTT. Translated: CASSLPGLAGGTGELFF.